Listed below are T cell receptor beta chains from one sample, sequenced in a study of T cells after yellow fever vaccination. TCRdb re-called the 5' RACE reads with MiXCR, one entry per CDR3 protein. Of some 99,000 distinct CDR3 sequences listed, around 5.5% are singletons. Sequences were derived from CD8+ T cells sorted from PBMCs, sampled 10 days after the yellow fever booster vaccination. Receptor source: a man between 18 and 29 years old who received the YFV17D yellow fever vaccine. Each CDR3 is given with its conserved first and last residue. The D gene is left open where the match is weak. The listing skips clone size in some rows; elsewhere it reads once, few, many or a size class.

TRBJ2-1 | few | TRBV7-9 | TRBD1 | TGTGCCAGCAGCCCCTTGGGACAGAACTCCTACAATGAGCAGTTCTTC | CASSPLGQNSYNEQFF
TRBJ2-7 | many | TRBV4-1 | - | TGCGCCAGCAGCCAAGAGTTGACAGCTCACTCCTACGAGCAGTACTTC | CASSQELTAHSYEQYF
TRBJ1-6 | - | TRBV3-1 | - | TGTGCCAGCAGCCAATTGGGTTGGAATTCACCCCTCCACTTT | CASSQLGWNSPLHF
TRBJ2-3 | many | TRBV10-3 | - | TGTGCCATCAACAGGGACTCCTTTAGCACAGATACGCAGTATTTT | CAINRDSFSTDTQYF
TRBJ2-5 | few | TRBV29-1 | TRBD2 | TGCAGCGTTGTGCCACTAGCGGCGGAAGAGACCCAGTACTTC | CSVVPLAAEETQYF
TRBJ1-1 | few | TRBV29-1 | - | TGCACCACCAGCTTGGGGGCTGAAGCTTTCTTT | CTTSLGAEAFF
TRBJ2-1 | few | TRBV24-1 | - | TGTGCCACCAGTGATTTTCGGGGGTCCTCCTACAATGAGCAGTTCTTC | CATSDFRGSSYNEQFF
TRBJ2-7 | few | TRBV29-1 | - | TGCAGCGTTGAACTGGGGAGCGCCTACGAGCAGTACTTC | CSVELGSAYEQYF
TRBJ1-2 | - | TRBV5-4 | - | TGTGCCAGCAGCTCGCCGAGGGGGTCTATGGGCTACACCTTC | CASSSPRGSMGYTF
TRBJ2-3 | few | TRBV6-4 | TRBD2 | TGTGCCAGCAGTGAGAGCGGGGGGGCCGGGGCAGATACGCAGTATTTT | CASSESGGAGADTQYF
TRBJ1-6 | few | TRBV12-3/TRBV12-4 | - | TGTGCCAGCAGTTTGGGGGGGGGGGATTCACCCCTCCACTTT | CASSLGGGDSPLHF
TRBJ2-1 | - | TRBV5-4 | - | TGTGCCAGCAGCCCCTCCTGGGGGACTGCGGCCGATGAGCAGTTCTTC | CASSPSWGTAADEQFF
TRBJ1-1 | - | TRBV11-2 | - | TGTGCCAGCAGCTTAGCGGGGGTCACTGAAGCTTTCTTT | CASSLAGVTEAFF
TRBJ2-1 | many | TRBV27 | TRBD1 | TGTGCCAGCAGTTCCGGACAGGGACCCTACAATGAGCAGTTCTTC | CASSSGQGPYNEQFF
TRBJ2-3 | - | TRBV27 | - | TGTGCCAGCCGCCTCGGCACAGATACGCAGTATTTT | CASRLGTDTQYF
TRBJ2-1 | few | TRBV29-1 | TRBD1 | TGCAGCGTAGACAGGGGAGGTGGTAATGAGCAGTTCTTC | CSVDRGGGNEQFF
TRBJ2-7 | - | TRBV6-5 | TRBD1 | TGTGCCAGCAGTTTCGGACAGGGGTTGAACGAGCAGTACTTC | CASSFGQGLNEQYF
TRBJ2-6 | once | TRBV6-1 | - | TGTGCCAGCGGGGGTTTGTTGGCCAACGTCCTGACTTTC | CASGGLLANVLTF
TRBJ2-6 | many | TRBV29-1 | - | TGCAGCGTTGCCCCGGACTACTCGACTGGGGCCAACGTCCTGACTTTC | CSVAPDYSTGANVLTF
TRBJ2-5 | few | TRBV7-9 | - | TGTGCCAGCAGCCGACAGGGTGGAGGGCAAGAGACCCAGTACTTC | CASSRQGGGQETQYF
TRBJ2-3 | many | TRBV13 | - | TGTGCCAGCAGCCTGCGGATGGCCTACACAGATACGCAGTATTTT | CASSLRMAYTDTQYF
TRBJ2-7 | few | TRBV4-1 | TRBD1 | TGCGCCAGCAGCAGTCCGGGACAGGGGCTCCACGAGCAGTACTTC | CASSSPGQGLHEQYF
TRBJ2-5 | few | TRBV12-3/TRBV12-4 | - | TGTGCCAGCAAAATGAGAGGGGAGACCCAGTACTTC | CASKMRGETQYF
TRBJ2-6 | many | TRBV4-2 | TRBD1 | TGTGCCAGCAGCCGGCCGGGACAGGAGATCTCTGGGGCCAACGTCCTGACTTTC | CASSRPGQEISGANVLTF
TRBJ1-5 | - | TRBV6-2/TRBV6-3 | - | TGTGCCAGCAGTTACAACCGTTATAGCAATCAGCCCCAGCATTTT | CASSYNRYSNQPQHF
TRBJ2-3 | few | TRBV28 | - | TGTGCCAGCAGGCAACGGGCGAGGAGCACAGATACGCAGTATTTT | CASRQRARSTDTQYF
TRBJ1-3 | few | TRBV20-1 | - | TGCAGTGCTATGACAGACTCTGGAAACACCATATATTTT | CSAMTDSGNTIYF
TRBJ2-1 | few | TRBV10-2 | TRBD2 | TGCGCCAGCACCTCTAGCGGGGGTTACAATGAGCAGTTCTTC | CASTSSGGYNEQFF
TRBJ2-3 | few | TRBV6-2/TRBV6-3 | TRBD2 | TGTGCCAGCGGACTAGCGGTCAGCACAGATACGCAGTATTTT | CASGLAVSTDTQYF
TRBJ1-2 | few | TRBV11-2 | - | TGTGCCAGCAGCAACAGGGAATTTAACTATGGCTACACCTTC | CASSNREFNYGYTF
TRBJ1-1 | few | TRBV7-9 | - | TGTGCCAGCAGCCGGGGGTCTGAAGCTTTCTTT | CASSRGSEAFF
TRBJ1-2 | few | TRBV3-1 | - | TGTGCCAGCAGTTTAGACAGAGCCTATGGCTACACCTTC | CASSLDRAYGYTF
TRBJ2-3 | once | TRBV7-3 | - | TGTGCCAGCAGCTTATACGGAAGCCCCACAGATACGCAGTATTTT | CASSLYGSPTDTQYF
TRBJ1-5 | - | TRBV20-1 | - | TGCAGTGCTAGGGGACGGGAGGGGCCGGGAAAACCCCAGCATTTT | CSARGREGPGKPQHF
TRBJ2-1 | many | TRBV4-3 | TRBD2 | TGCGCCAGCAGCCAAGATGGGCGGGGGGGAGACAATGAGCAGTTCTTC | CASSQDGRGGDNEQFF
TRBJ1-3 | - | TRBV14 | - | TGTGCCAGCAGCCAGAGGGGTGGTGGAAACACCATATATTTT | CASSQRGGGNTIYF
TRBJ2-2 | many | TRBV7-8 | TRBD2 | TGTGCCAGCAGCACTAGCGGTAGTGGTGGGGAGCTGTTTTTT | CASSTSGSGGELFF
TRBJ2-2 | - | TRBV11-3 | TRBD1 | TGTGCCAGCAGCCCCCAGACCGGGACAGGGGGCCCCGGGGAGCTGTTTTTT | CASSPQTGTGGPGELFF
TRBJ1-1 | - | TRBV29-1 | - | TGCAGCGCGCCCTCGGGGGGGACTGAAGCTTTCTTT | CSAPSGGTEAFF
TRBJ1-5 | - | TRBV7-2 | - | TGTGCCAGCAGCCCTCAAACCTCTAGCAATCAGCCCCAGCATTTT | CASSPQTSSNQPQHF
TRBJ1-5 | many | TRBV5-1 | - | TGTGCCAGCAGCTTAGGGGTAGGCAATCAGCCCCAGCATTTT | CASSLGVGNQPQHF
TRBJ2-7 | - | TRBV20-1 | TRBD1 | TGCAGTGCTAGAGCACAGACAGGGATCTCCTACGAGCAGTACTTC | CSARAQTGISYEQYF
TRBJ1-1 | - | TRBV5-6 | TRBD1 | TGTGCCAGCAGCTGGATGACAGGGGGCGGTTACACTGAAGCTTTCTTT | CASSWMTGGGYTEAFF
TRBJ2-5 | - | TRBV2 | - | TGTGCCAGCAGGGGCACCGACGGGTGGTATGGAAAGACCCAGTACTTC | CASRGTDGWYGKTQYF
TRBJ2-1 | - | TRBV4-1 | TRBD1 | TGCGCCAGCAGCCAAGATCCTATCTTAGTGGACAGGGGGAGCGTGGATGAGCAGTTCTTC | CASSQDPILVDRGSVDEQFF
TRBJ2-1 | many | TRBV7-9 | TRBD1 | TGTGCCAGCAGCCCCGGACAGGGGCTATACAATGAGCAGTTCTTC | CASSPGQGLYNEQFF
TRBJ2-7 | - | TRBV7-6 | TRBD1 | TGTGCCAGCAGCTACCGGGACAGGGGAGGCGAGCAGTACTTC | CASSYRDRGGEQYF
TRBJ2-7 | many | TRBV6-2/TRBV6-3 | - | TGTGCCAGCGGTGGACGAGTAGAAACCTACGAGCAGTACTTC | CASGGRVETYEQYF